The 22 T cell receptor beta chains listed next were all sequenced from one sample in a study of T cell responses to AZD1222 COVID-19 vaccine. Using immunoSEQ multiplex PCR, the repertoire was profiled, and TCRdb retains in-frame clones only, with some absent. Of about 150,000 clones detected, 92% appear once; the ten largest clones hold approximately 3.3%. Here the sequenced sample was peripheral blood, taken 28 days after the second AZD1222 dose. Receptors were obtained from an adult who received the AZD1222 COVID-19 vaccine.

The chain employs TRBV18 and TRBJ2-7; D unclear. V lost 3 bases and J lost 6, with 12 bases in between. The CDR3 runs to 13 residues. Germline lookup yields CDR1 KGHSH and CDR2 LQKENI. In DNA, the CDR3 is TGTGCCAGCTCACCCTCGCGGTCTTTCGAGCAGTACTTC. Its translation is CASSPSRSFEQYF.

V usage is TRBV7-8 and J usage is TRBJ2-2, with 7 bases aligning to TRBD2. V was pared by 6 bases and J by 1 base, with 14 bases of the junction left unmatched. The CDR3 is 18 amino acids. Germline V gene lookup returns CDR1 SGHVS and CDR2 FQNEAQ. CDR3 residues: CASSRTRPYPGNTGELFF. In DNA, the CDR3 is TGTGCCAGCAGTAGGACTAGACCATACCCGGGGAACACCGGGGAGCTGTTTTTT.

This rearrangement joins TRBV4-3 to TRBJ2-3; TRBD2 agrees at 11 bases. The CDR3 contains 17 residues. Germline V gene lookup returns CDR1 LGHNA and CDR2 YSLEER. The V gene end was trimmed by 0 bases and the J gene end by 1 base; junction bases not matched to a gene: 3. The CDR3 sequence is CASSQDSGLAGTDTQYF. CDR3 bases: TGCGCCAGCAGCCAAGATTCGGGACTAGCGGGCACAGATACGCAGTATTTT.

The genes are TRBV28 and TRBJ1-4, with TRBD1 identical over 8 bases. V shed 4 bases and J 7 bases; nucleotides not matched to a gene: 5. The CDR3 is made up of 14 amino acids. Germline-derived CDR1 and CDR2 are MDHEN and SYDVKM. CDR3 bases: TGTGCCAGCAGTTCACAGGGGGTCGCTGAAAAACTGTTTTTT. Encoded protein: CASSSQGVAEKLFF.

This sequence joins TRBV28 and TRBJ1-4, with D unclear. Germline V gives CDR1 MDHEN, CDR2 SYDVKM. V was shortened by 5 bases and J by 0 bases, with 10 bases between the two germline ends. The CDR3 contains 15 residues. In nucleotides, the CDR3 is TGTGCCAGCAGTCCCCCGGGAGCAACTAATGAAAAACTGTTTTTT. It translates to CASSPPGATNEKLFF.

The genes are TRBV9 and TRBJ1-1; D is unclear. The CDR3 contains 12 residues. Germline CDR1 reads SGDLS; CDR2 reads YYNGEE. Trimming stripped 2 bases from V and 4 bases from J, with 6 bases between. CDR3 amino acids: CASSVPSTEAFF. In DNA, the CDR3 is TGTGCCAGCAGCGTTCCCTCCACTGAAGCTTTCTTT.

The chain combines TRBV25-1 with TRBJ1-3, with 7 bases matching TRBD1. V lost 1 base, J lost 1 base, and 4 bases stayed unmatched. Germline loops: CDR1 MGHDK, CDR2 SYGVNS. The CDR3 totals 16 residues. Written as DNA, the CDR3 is TGTGCCAGCAGTGAATCGACAGGGATTTCTGGAAACACCATATATTTT. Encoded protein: CASSESTGISGNTIYF.

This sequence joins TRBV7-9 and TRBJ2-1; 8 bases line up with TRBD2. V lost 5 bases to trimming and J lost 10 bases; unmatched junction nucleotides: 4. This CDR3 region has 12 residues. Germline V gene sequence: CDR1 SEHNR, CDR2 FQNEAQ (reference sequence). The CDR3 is CASSLRGGEQFF. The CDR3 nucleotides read TGTGCCAGCAGCCTTCGGGGGGGAGAGCAGTTCTTC.

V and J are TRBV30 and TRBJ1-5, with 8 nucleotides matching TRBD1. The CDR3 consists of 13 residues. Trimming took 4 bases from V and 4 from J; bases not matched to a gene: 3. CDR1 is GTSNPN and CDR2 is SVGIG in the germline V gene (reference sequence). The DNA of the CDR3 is TGTGCCTGGAAGGACAGGGCAAATCAGCCCCAGCATTTT. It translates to CAWKDRANQPQHF.

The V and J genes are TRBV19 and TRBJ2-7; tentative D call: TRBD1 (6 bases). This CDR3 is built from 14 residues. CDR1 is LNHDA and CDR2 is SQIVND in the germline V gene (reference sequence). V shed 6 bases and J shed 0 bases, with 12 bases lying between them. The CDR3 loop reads CASSPPQGSYEQYF. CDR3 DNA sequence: TGTGCCAGTAGCCCCCCACAGGGCTCCTACGAGCAGTACTTC.

DNA of the CDR3: TGCAGCGTTGAAGGACAGGGGGAGGAAAAACTGTTTTTT. Amino acids: CSVEGQGEEKLFF. The chain links TRBV29-1 to TRBJ1-4; 9 nucleotides agree with TRBD1. Trimming took 1 base from V and 8 from J; bases not matched to a gene: 2. Germline values: CDR1 SQVTM, CDR2 ANQGSEA. The CDR3 spans 13 residues.

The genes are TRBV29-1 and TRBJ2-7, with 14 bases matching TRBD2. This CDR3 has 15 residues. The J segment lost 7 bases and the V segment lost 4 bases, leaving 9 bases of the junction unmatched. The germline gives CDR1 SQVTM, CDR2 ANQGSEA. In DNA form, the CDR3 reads TGCAGCGTTGCTGGGACTAGCGGGGGAGAGGGGGAGCAGTACTTC. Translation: CSVAGTSGGEGEQYF.

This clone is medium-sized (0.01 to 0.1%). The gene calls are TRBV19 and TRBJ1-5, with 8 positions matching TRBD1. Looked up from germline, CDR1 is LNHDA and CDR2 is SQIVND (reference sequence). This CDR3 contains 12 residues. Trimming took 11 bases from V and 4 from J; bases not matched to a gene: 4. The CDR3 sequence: CAGRQGNQPQHF. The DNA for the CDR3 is TGTGCCGGTCGACAGGGGAATCAGCCCCAGCATTTT.

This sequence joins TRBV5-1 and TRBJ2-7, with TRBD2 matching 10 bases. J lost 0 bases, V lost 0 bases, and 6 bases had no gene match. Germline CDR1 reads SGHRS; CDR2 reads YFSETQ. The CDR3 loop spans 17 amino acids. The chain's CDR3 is CASSLVSGRFSSYEQYF. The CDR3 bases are TGCGCCAGCAGCTTGGTTAGCGGGAGGTTCAGCTCCTACGAGCAGTACTTC.

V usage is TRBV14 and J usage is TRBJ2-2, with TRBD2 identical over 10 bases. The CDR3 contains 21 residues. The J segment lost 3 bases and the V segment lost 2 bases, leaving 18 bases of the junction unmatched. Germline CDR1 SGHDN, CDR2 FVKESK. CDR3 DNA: TGTGCCAGCAGCCAAATGCCAGGGAAGGAGCGGGAGGGCCGAGACACCGGGGAGCTGTTTTTT. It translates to CASSQMPGKEREGRDTGELFF.

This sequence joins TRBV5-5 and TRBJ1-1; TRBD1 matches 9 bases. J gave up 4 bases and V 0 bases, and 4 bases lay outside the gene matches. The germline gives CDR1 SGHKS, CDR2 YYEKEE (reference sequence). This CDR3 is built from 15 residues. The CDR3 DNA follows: TGTGCCAGCAGCTTGGTGGGACAGGGCGGCACTGAAGCTTTCTTT. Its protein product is CASSLVGQGGTEAFF.

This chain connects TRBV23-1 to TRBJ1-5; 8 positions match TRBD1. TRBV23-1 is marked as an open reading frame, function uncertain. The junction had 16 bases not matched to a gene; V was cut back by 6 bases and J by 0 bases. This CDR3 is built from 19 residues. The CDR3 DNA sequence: TGCGCCAGCAGCCGCCTTGCGGACAGGGACCCTTATAGCAATCAGCCCCAGCATTTT. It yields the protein CASSRLADRDPYSNQPQHF.

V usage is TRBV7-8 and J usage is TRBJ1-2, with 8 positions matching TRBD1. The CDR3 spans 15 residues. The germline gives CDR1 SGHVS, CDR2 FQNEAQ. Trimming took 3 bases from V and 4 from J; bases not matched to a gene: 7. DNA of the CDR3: TGTGCCAGCAGCTTTACGGACAGGGAAACCTATGGCTACACCTTC. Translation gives CASSFTDRETYGYTF.

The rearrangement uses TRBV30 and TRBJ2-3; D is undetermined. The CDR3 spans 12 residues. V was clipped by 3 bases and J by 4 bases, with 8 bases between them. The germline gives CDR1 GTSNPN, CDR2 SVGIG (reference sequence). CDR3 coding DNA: TGTGCCTGGAGGATTAGCTCAGATACGCAGTATTTT. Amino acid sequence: CAWRISSDTQYF.

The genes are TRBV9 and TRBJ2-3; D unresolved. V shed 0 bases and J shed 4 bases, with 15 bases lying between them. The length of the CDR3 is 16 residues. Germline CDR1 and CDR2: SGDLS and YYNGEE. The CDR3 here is CASSVGPSRSSDTQYF. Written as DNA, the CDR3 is TGTGCCAGCAGCGTAGGCCCTTCAAGGAGCTCAGATACGCAGTATTTT. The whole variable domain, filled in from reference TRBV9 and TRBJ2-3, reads DSGVTQTPKHLITATGQRVTLRCSPRSGDLSVYWYQQSLDQGLQFLIQYYNGEERAKGNILERFSAQQFPDLHSELNLSSLELGDSALYFCASSVGPSRSSDTQYFGPGTRLTVL.

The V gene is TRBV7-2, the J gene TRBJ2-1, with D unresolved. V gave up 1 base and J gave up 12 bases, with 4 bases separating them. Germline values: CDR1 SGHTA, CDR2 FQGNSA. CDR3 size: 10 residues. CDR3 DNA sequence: TGTGCCAGCAGCTTAGTTGGGCAGTTCTTC. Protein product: CASSLVGQFF.

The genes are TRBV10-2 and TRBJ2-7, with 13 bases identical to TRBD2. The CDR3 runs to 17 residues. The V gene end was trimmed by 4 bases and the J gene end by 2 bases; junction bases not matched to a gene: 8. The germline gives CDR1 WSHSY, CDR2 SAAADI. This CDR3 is CASSAPPGTSGTYEQYF. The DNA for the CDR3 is TGCGCCAGCAGTGCTCCCCCCGGGACTAGCGGGACCTACGAGCAGTACTTC.